This is a list of T cell receptor beta chains from one sample in a study of blood T cell repertoires in COVID-19. Sequencing was performed with immunoSEQ multiplex PCR; in TCRdb, only in-frame clones are kept and a portion is missing. The repertoire has some 35,000 clones, 88% of them found once; the top ten carry more than 15%. Sequenced material: peripheral blood. The receptors here all came from a man between 70 and 80 years old with acute or convalescent COVID-19. Both conserved end residues are part of each CDR3. A D gene is named only where the DNA matches it firmly. Expanded clones get a size class; other rows say once, few or many, or leave the size out.

DNA: TGTGCCAGCAGCTTAAGCTTGGGGGCAGGGGGCACAGATACGCAGTATTTT
CDR3: CASSLSLGAGGTDTQYF
D: -
V: TRBV7-3
size: -
J: TRBJ2-3

DNA: TGTGCCAGCAGCTTAGTGGCAGGGGGAAGCTATGGCTACACCTTC
CDR3: CASSLVAGGSYGYTF
D: TRBD1
V: TRBV7-8
size: -
J: TRBJ1-2

DNA: TGTGCCAGCAGTCGCTCCTACGAGCAGTACTTC
CDR3: CASSRSYEQYF
D: -
V: TRBV7-9
size: -
J: TRBJ2-7

DNA: TGTGCCAGCAGTCCCCCGGCGGGGGGGGCCCACAATGAGCAGTTCTTC
CDR3: CASSPPAGGAHNEQFF
D: TRBD2
V: TRBV6-2/TRBV6-3
size: -
J: TRBJ2-1

DNA: TGTGCCAGCAGCTCCCCAGGCTATGGCTACACCTTC
CDR3: CASSSPGYGYTF
D: -
V: TRBV7-2
size: -
J: TRBJ1-2

DNA: TGTGCCCCGGGGGCGGGAGTAAGCACAGATACGCAGTATTTT
CDR3: CAPGAGVSTDTQYF
D: -
V: TRBV7-9
size: -
J: TRBJ2-3

DNA: TGTGCCAGCAGCTTGGCCGACGGGGGAGAGCAGTTCTTC
CDR3: CASSLADGGEQFF
D: -
V: TRBV5-6
size: once
J: TRBJ2-1

DNA: TGTGCCAGCAGTTCAGGGACTAGCGGCGACTACAATGAGCAGTTCTTC
CDR3: CASSSGTSGDYNEQFF
D: TRBD2
V: TRBV27
size: -
J: TRBJ2-1

DNA: TGTGCCAGCAGCCAAGGGGCAGATAACTATGGCTACACCTTC
CDR3: CASSQGADNYGYTF
D: -
V: TRBV7-2
size: -
J: TRBJ1-2

DNA: TGTGCCATCGGAAGTAGCGGAAGCTCCTACAATGAGCAGTTCTTC
CDR3: CAIGSSGSSYNEQFF
D: -
V: TRBV10-3
size: -
J: TRBJ2-1

DNA: TGTGCCAGCAGCTTAGCGCTAGCGGTCTCCTACGAGCAGTACTTC
CDR3: CASSLALAVSYEQYF
D: TRBD2
V: TRBV7-2
size: once
J: TRBJ2-7

DNA: TGTGCCAGCAGCGTAGGTTCCGGTAGCAATCAGCCCCAGCATTTT
CDR3: CASSVGSGSNQPQHF
D: -
V: TRBV9
size: -
J: TRBJ1-5

DNA: TGTGCCAGCGCCAGACGGACCCAGACAGCCTTACCATACGAGCAGTACTTC
CDR3: CASARRTQTALPYEQYF
D: -
V: TRBV27
size: -
J: TRBJ2-7

DNA: TGCGCCAGCAGCCCGGGGGACGGATACAATGAGCAGTTCTTC
CDR3: CASSPGDGYNEQFF
D: -
V: TRBV5-1
size: -
J: TRBJ2-1

DNA: TGTGCCAGCAGCTTAGGGACAGCGAACTACAATGAGCAGTTCTTC
CDR3: CASSLGTANYNEQFF
D: -
V: TRBV11-2
size: -
J: TRBJ2-1

DNA: TGTGCCAGCATCCAACAGGGAAAGGGGGAGCAGTACTTC
CDR3: CASIQQGKGEQYF
D: -
V: TRBV6-6
size: -
J: TRBJ2-7

DNA: TGTGCCAGCAGCTTCCAGGGGGGCGGTGAAAAACTGTTTTTT
CDR3: CASSFQGGGEKLFF
D: TRBD1
V: TRBV7-9
size: -
J: TRBJ1-4

DNA: TGTGCCAGCAGCATAGAGGACGGAGTTGGAGGTGAAAAACTGTTTTTT
CDR3: CASSIEDGVGGEKLFF
D: -
V: TRBV5-6
size: -
J: TRBJ1-4

DNA: TGTGCCAGCTCACCACCGGGTAGCGGGAGACAAGAGACCCAGTACTTC
CDR3: CASSPPGSGRQETQYF
D: TRBD2
V: TRBV18
size: -
J: TRBJ2-5

DNA: TGTGCCAGTAGTACTGGGACAGACCCCTACGAGCAGTACTTC
CDR3: CASSTGTDPYEQYF
D: TRBD1
V: TRBV19
size: -
J: TRBJ2-7

DNA: TGTGCCAGCAGTTTAGGCGCGAGGGTGACTGAAGCTTTCTTT
CDR3: CASSLGARVTEAFF
D: -
V: TRBV27
size: -
J: TRBJ1-1

DNA: TGCGCCAGCAGTGAGCGTTTCCAAGAGACCCAGTACTTC
CDR3: CASSERFQETQYF
D: -
V: TRBV10-2
size: -
J: TRBJ2-5

DNA: TGTGCCAGCAGTTTAGGCCCCCTTGGCACTGAAGCTTTCTTT
CDR3: CASSLGPLGTEAFF
D: -
V: TRBV27
size: -
J: TRBJ1-1

DNA: TGTGCCAGCAGTTACTTGACAGGGCCCGGAGAGACCCAGTACTTC
CDR3: CASSYLTGPGETQYF
D: TRBD1
V: TRBV6-2/TRBV6-3
size: -
J: TRBJ2-5

DNA: TGTGCCAGTAGTATAGCCCACAGAGCAACTAATGAAAAACTGTTTTTT
CDR3: CASSIAHRATNEKLFF
D: -
V: TRBV19
size: -
J: TRBJ1-4

DNA: TGTGCCACCAGCAGAGATTTTAAGCAGGGGGTCATGAACACTGAAGCTTTCTTT
CDR3: CATSRDFKQGVMNTEAFF
D: TRBD1
V: TRBV15
size: -
J: TRBJ1-1

DNA: TGCGCCAGCAGCCAAACAGGGGCCGTATATAATGAAAAACTGTTTTTT
CDR3: CASSQTGAVYNEKLFF
D: TRBD1
V: TRBV4-3
size: -
J: TRBJ1-4

DNA: TGCGCCAGCAGCCAAGCACTAGCGGGGATCACCGGGGAGCTGTTTTTT
CDR3: CASSQALAGITGELFF
D: TRBD2
V: TRBV4-1
size: -
J: TRBJ2-2

DNA: TGTGCCAGCAGCCTCTTAGGGGGCCAGGGCCCTCTGTATGGCTACACCTTC
CDR3: CASSLLGGQGPLYGYTF
D: TRBD1
V: TRBV7-2
size: -
J: TRBJ1-2

DNA: TGTGCCAGCAGCGGCCCCTCGAACCCAGCTAACTATGGCTACACCTTC
CDR3: CASSGPSNPANYGYTF
D: -
V: TRBV9
size: -
J: TRBJ1-2

DNA: TGTGCCAGCAGCGGCAAATATGAGCAGTTCTTC
CDR3: CASSGKYEQFF
D: -
V: TRBV7-9
size: -
J: TRBJ2-1

DNA: TGTGCCAGCGCCAGACGGGGGGCGCGTGAAAAACTGTTTTTT
CDR3: CASARRGAREKLFF
D: -
V: TRBV5-8
size: -
J: TRBJ1-4

DNA: TGTGCCAGCTCACCAAGTGGACTAGCGGGCACAGATACGCAGTATTTT
CDR3: CASSPSGLAGTDTQYF
D: TRBD2
V: TRBV18
size: -
J: TRBJ2-3

DNA: TGTGCCAGCAGCCAAGGCCTCAGGGGAGCCCAGTTCTTC
CDR3: CASSQGLRGAQFF
D: -
V: TRBV4-2
size: -
J: TRBJ2-1

DNA: TGTGCCAGCAGCGACGGAGTAATCGGGGAGCTGTTTTTT
CDR3: CASSDGVIGELFF
D: -
V: TRBV9
size: -
J: TRBJ2-2

DNA: TGTGCCAGCAGCTTAAGGTCACTAGCGGGAGACAATGAGCAGTTCTTC
CDR3: CASSLRSLAGDNEQFF
D: TRBD2
V: TRBV7-2
size: -
J: TRBJ2-1

DNA: TGTGCCAGCTCACCGACTAGCGGGGCGGAGGATGAGCAGTTCTTC
CDR3: CASSPTSGAEDEQFF
D: TRBD2
V: TRBV18
size: -
J: TRBJ2-1

DNA: TGCGCCAGCAGCTTGGGGTTGAGCGGGCCGGGGACCGGGGAGCTGTTTTTT
CDR3: CASSLGLSGPGTGELFF
D: -
V: TRBV5-1
size: once
J: TRBJ2-2

DNA: TGTGCCAGCAGTAGGACAAGCAATCAGCCCCAGCATTTT
CDR3: CASSRTSNQPQHF
D: -
V: TRBV6-5
size: -
J: TRBJ1-5

DNA: TGTGCCAGCAGTTTGGGTAGCCGGATTAACACCGGGGAGCTGTTTTTT
CDR3: CASSLGSRINTGELFF
D: -
V: TRBV28
size: -
J: TRBJ2-2

DNA: TGTGCCAGCAGCGTAGGGACAGGGGACAATCAGCCCCAGCATTTT
CDR3: CASSVGTGDNQPQHF
D: TRBD1
V: TRBV9
size: -
J: TRBJ1-5

DNA: TGTGCCAGTAGTATAGGGGCGACAGGGCGAGGGACTGAAGCTTTCTTT
CDR3: CASSIGATGRGTEAFF
D: TRBD1
V: TRBV19
size: -
J: TRBJ1-1

DNA: TGTGCCAGCAGCAAAGTAGAGGGACAGGGGGCCTATGGCTACACCTTC
CDR3: CASSKVEGQGAYGYTF
D: -
V: TRBV21-1
size: -
J: TRBJ1-2

DNA: TGTGCTAGCAGCCGGACTAGCGGCACTCAAGAGACCCAGTACTTC
CDR3: CASSRTSGTQETQYF
D: TRBD2
V: TRBV7-7
size: -
J: TRBJ2-5

DNA: TGTGCCAGCAGTTACGGGCGGGAGGGGGTCGAGACCCAGTACTTC
CDR3: CASSYGREGVETQYF
D: TRBD2
V: TRBV6-2/TRBV6-3
size: once
J: TRBJ2-5

DNA: TGTGCCAGCACTACGGGGGGCTATGGCTACACCTTC
CDR3: CASTTGGYGYTF
D: -
V: TRBV12-3/TRBV12-4
size: -
J: TRBJ1-2

DNA: TGTGCCAGCGGGAGGGCCGACACCGGGGAGCTGTTTTTT
CDR3: CASGRADTGELFF
D: TRBD2
V: TRBV28
size: -
J: TRBJ2-2